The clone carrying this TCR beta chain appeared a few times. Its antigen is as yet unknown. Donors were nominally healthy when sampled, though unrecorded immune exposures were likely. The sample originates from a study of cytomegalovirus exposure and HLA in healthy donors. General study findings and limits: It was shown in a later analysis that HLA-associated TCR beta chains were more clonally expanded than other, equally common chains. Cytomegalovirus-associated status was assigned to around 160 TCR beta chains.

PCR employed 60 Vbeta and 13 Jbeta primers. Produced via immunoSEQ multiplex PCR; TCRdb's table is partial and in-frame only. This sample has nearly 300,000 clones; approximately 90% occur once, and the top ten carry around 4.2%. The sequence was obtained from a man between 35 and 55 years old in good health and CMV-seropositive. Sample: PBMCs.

The CDR3 DNA reads TGTGCCAGCAGTTACCCGGGGTCCTACAATGAGCAGTTCTTC. It specifies CASSYPGSYNEQFF. The rearrangement links TRBV6-6 to TRBJ2-1; a possible D gene is TRBD2 (5 bases). Trimming removed 2 bases from V and 1 base from J, with 6 bases in between. From germline, CDR1 is MNHNY and CDR2 SVGAGI (reference sequence). The CDR3 totals 14 residues.